The 3 T cell receptor beta chains reported below all come from one sample, sequenced in a study of graft-versus-host responses after intestinal transplantation. Antigens of these TCRs are unknown. Data came from immunoSEQ multiplex PCR; TCRdb stores just in-frame clones and leaves some out. The profile covers about 89,000 clones, with around 90% appearing a single time and roughly 0.31% taken by the ten largest. The sample consisted of unstimulated CD4+ T cells sorted from spleen or lymph node cells, taken before intestinal transplant. These receptors were taken from a human donor who received an intestinal transplant.

This chain connects TRBV6-5 to TRBJ2-7; D possibly uses TRBD1 or TRBD2 (5 bases each). V gave up 5 bases and J gave up 0 bases, with 8 bases separating them. Germline V gene sequence: CDR1 MNHEY, CDR2 SVGAGI. The CDR3 sequence is 13 residues long. CDR3 sequence reads: CASSEGISYEQYF. DNA for the CDR3: TGTGCCAGCAGTGAGGGGATCTCCTACGAGCAGTACTTC.

The chain joins TRBV30 to TRBJ1-4, with D hard to call. Per germline, CDR1 GTSNPN and CDR2 SVGIG (reference sequence). Trimming stripped 7 bases from V and 0 bases from J, with 9 bases between. The CDR3 spans 13 residues. In nucleotides, the CDR3 is TGTGCCTATCAGCCTGCAACTAATGAAAAACTGTTTTTT. This translates into CAYQPATNEKLFF.

The V and J genes are TRBV6-5 and TRBJ1-5; 10 nucleotides agree with TRBD1. V trimming: 8 bases; J trimming: 4 bases; junction bases outside the gene matches: 8. This CDR3 spans 15 amino acids. Germline V gives CDR1 MNHEY, CDR2 SVGAGI. Written as DNA, the CDR3 is TGTGCCAGCGCTGCGACGGGACAGGGGAATCAGCCCCAGCATTTT. It codes for CASAATGQGNQPQHF.